This TCR beta chain was sequenced during a study of radiation and T cells in renal cell carcinoma. Time point of the sample: blood 2 weeks post-SBRT. Treatment: 15 Gy SBRT to primary tumor, nephrectomy 4 weeks later. Method: immunoSEQ multiplex PCR; TCRdb's copy keeps in-frame clones and lacks some. The profile shows around 130,000 clones, over 75% of them singletons. Germline-derived CDR1 and CDR2 are SGDLS and YYNGEE. CDR3 size: 15 residues. The V end lost 0 bases, the J end lost 1 base, and 8 bases lay between the germline ends. Sequencing was performed on blood, taken from a patient whose treatment included radiotherapy and nephrectomy. The rearrangement uses TRBV9 and TRBJ2-4; D call uncertain. The clonotype was recovered from an older woman with renal cell carcinoma. The CDR3 DNA reads as TGTGCCAGCAGCGTAGGGGTGGGGGCCAAAAACATTCAGTACTTC. It yields the protein CASSVGVGAKNIQYF.